This T cell receptor (beta chain) was identified in a study of response to subunit inactivated influenza vaccine. The CDR3 loop spans 14 amino acids. J lost 5 bases, V lost 6 bases, and 6 bases had no gene match. Germline V gives CDR1 ENHRY, CDR2 SYGVKD. TCRdb passed the RT-PCR reads through MiXCR, listing each CDR3 protein once. Of more than 550,000 distinct CDR3 sequences in the sample, about 11% were seen once. In addition, the sample was reused for a study of T cells expressing NK-cell markers. That paper notes: UMIs accompanied the 5'RACE template switching by which TCR beta cDNA was made. The study drew TCR beta repertoires from sorted CD3+CD56+NKG2C+, CD3+CD56+NKG2C- and CD3+CD56-NKG2C+ T cells. The authors sequenced eight donors, of whom seven were HCMV-seropositive and one was seronegative. Evidence did not settle whether expanded NKG2C+ T cell clones targeted HCMV.

The clonotype originates from a man aged 50 or older who received an inactivated influenza vaccine. This material consisted of PBMCs from blood, taken on the day of vaccination. This rearrangement joins TRBV10-3 to TRBJ2-1; 8 positions agree with TRBD1. The CDR3 sequence: CAIRRQGADNEQFF. The DNA for the CDR3 is TGTGCCATCAGGCGGCAGGGGGCCGACAATGAGCAGTTCTTC.